This is a list of T cell receptor beta chains from one sample in a study of shared clonotypes between healthy human individuals. Assay: immunoSEQ multiplex PCR; the TCRdb copy retains only in-frame clones and omits some. The table shows roughly 2.1 million clones, with roughly 91% occurring only once. The sequencing sample was made of naive CD8+ T cells from PBMCs. The receptors shown here come from a man aged 18 to 30 in good health. Some clones in this sample may be carry-over from other donors' samples. Each CDR3 is given with its conserved first and last residue. The D gene is left open where the match is weak. A clone size is listed for some rows: how often the clone was seen (once, few, many), or a class if it is expanded.

V: TRBV7-9; D: .; size: .; J: TRBJ2-3; CDR3: CASSPVGIAGDTQYF; DNA: TGTGCCAGCAGCCCGGTCGGGATAGCTGGAGATACGCAGTATTTT
V: TRBV28; D: .; size: .; J: TRBJ2-5; CDR3: CASDPALGGQLETQYF; DNA: TGTGCCAGCGACCCGGCCCTGGGGGGGCAGTTGGAGACCCAGTACTTC
V: TRBV27; D: .; size: .; J: TRBJ2-1; CDR3: CASSLSTGWPGPNEQFF; DNA: TGTGCCAGCAGTTTATCTACAGGGTGGCCTGGTCCCAATGAGCAGTTCTTC
V: TRBV27; D: .; size: .; J: TRBJ1-4; CDR3: CASSYLGGGGKLFF; DNA: TGTGCCAGCAGTTACCTTGGGGGCGGAGGAAAACTGTTTTTT
V: TRBV29-1; D: .; size: .; J: TRBJ1-5; CDR3: CSVVDGEQPQHF; DNA: TGCAGCGTTGTTGACGGGGAGCAGCCCCAGCATTTT
V: TRBV19; D: TRBD2; size: .; J: TRBJ2-1; CDR3: CASSELSGRADEQFF; DNA: TGTGCCAGTAGTGAACTCAGCGGGAGGGCCGATGAGCAGTTCTTC
V: TRBV7-9; D: .; size: once; J: TRBJ2-5; CDR3: CASSLGGRETQYF; DNA: TGTGCCAGCAGCTTAGGCGGCAGAGAGACCCAGTACTTC
V: TRBV4-3; D: .; size: .; J: TRBJ1-2; CDR3: CASSQEVTYGYTF; DNA: TGCGCCAGCAGCCAGGAGGTCACCTATGGCTACACCTTC
V: TRBV14; D: .; size: .; J: TRBJ2-5; CDR3: CASSYPQETQYF; DNA: TGTGCCAGCAGCTACCCCCAAGAGACCCAGTACTTC
V: TRBV5-1; D: TRBD2; size: .; J: TRBJ2-1; CDR3: CASTQRDPLDYEQFF; DNA: TGCGCCAGTACCCAGCGGGACCCCTTGGACTATGAGCAGTTCTTC
V: TRBV6-1; D: .; size: .; J: TRBJ2-5; CDR3: CASRGAGPGETQYF; DNA: TGTGCCAGCAGGGGGGCGGGACCCGGAGAGACCCAGTACTTC
V: TRBV9; D: .; size: .; J: TRBJ2-7; CDR3: CASSATAFRDEQYF; DNA: TGTGCCAGCAGCGCGACAGCGTTTCGCGACGAGCAGTACTTC
V: TRBV7-9; D: .; size: .; J: TRBJ2-1; CDR3: CASLGREQFF; DNA: TGTGCCAGCCTCGGCAGGGAGCAGTTCTTC
V: TRBV19; D: .; size: .; J: TRBJ1-1; CDR3: CASRLYGRMNTEAFF; DNA: TGTGCCAGTAGGTTATACGGACGGATGAACACTGAAGCTTTCTTT
V: TRBV27; D: TRBD1; size: .; J: TRBJ1-1; CDR3: CASSQTGHEAFF; DNA: TGTGCCAGCAGCCAGACAGGGCATGAAGCTTTCTTT
V: TRBV6-1; D: TRBD2; size: .; J: TRBJ2-7; CDR3: CASSIPSGRTYEQYF; DNA: TGTGCCAGCAGTATTCCTAGCGGGAGGACCTACGAGCAGTACTTC
V: TRBV14; D: .; size: .; J: TRBJ2-7; CDR3: CASSLYQGYEQYF; DNA: TGTGCCAGCAGCCTATACCAGGGGTACGAGCAGTACTTC
V: TRBV6-5; D: TRBD1; size: .; J: TRBJ2-7; CDR3: CASWDRAREQYF; DNA: TGTGCCAGTTGGGACAGGGCTCGTGAGCAGTACTTC
V: TRBV7-9; D: .; size: .; J: TRBJ2-7; CDR3: CASSLAGIKGEQYF; DNA: TGTGCCAGCAGCTTAGCGGGAATTAAAGGGGAGCAGTACTTC
V: TRBV28; D: TRBD1; size: .; J: TRBJ1-3; CDR3: CASSPPGTGKNTIYF; DNA: TGTGCCAGCAGTCCCCCCGGGACAGGGAAAAACACCATATATTTT
V: TRBV6-1; D: .; size: .; J: TRBJ1-1; CDR3: CASREGGRTEAFF; DNA: TGTGCCAGCAGGGAAGGGGGTCGGACTGAAGCTTTCTTT
V: TRBV7-9; D: TRBD2; size: .; J: TRBJ2-1; CDR3: CASSDDLAGWYEQFF; DNA: TGTGCCAGCAGCGACGATCTAGCGGGTTGGTATGAGCAGTTCTTC
V: TRBV5-5; D: .; size: .; J: TRBJ2-2; CDR3: CASSPHGTGELFF; DNA: TGTGCCAGCAGCCCACACGGCACCGGGGAGCTGTTTTTT
V: TRBV4-2; D: TRBD2; size: .; J: TRBJ2-5; CDR3: CASSQNRAGAETQYF; DNA: TGTGCCAGCAGCCAAAACCGGGCGGGAGCAGAGACCCAGTACTTC
V: TRBV6-4; D: .; size: .; J: TRBJ1-1; CDR3: CASSDTGNTEAFF; DNA: TGTGCCAGCAGTGATACGGGGAACACTGAAGCTTTCTTT
V: TRBV4-1; D: .; size: .; J: TRBJ1-1; CDR3: CASSQETGMSTEAFF; DNA: TGCGCCAGCAGCCAAGAAACAGGGATGAGCACTGAAGCTTTCTTT
V: TRBV7-9; D: .; size: .; J: TRBJ1-2; CDR3: CASTDPLRQNYGYTF; DNA: TGTGCCAGCACCGACCCACTGAGACAGAACTATGGCTACACCTTC
V: TRBV7-2; D: .; size: .; J: TRBJ2-5; CDR3: CASSPSPGLGETQYF; DNA: TGTGCCAGCAGCCCTTCCCCGGGACTGGGAGAGACCCAGTACTTC
V: TRBV6-1; D: TRBD1; size: .; J: TRBJ1-5; CDR3: CASRETGGSSNQPQHF; DNA: TGTGCCAGCAGAGAAACAGGGGGCAGTAGCAATCAGCCCCAGCATTTT
V: TRBV9; D: .; size: .; J: TRBJ2-1; CDR3: CASSDPKSLNTPSYNEQFF; DNA: TGTGCCAGCAGCGATCCTAAAAGCCTTAATACCCCATCCTACAATGAGCAGTTCTTC
V: TRBV4-3; D: .; size: once; J: TRBJ2-3; CDR3: CASSQVSTDTQYF; DNA: TGCGCCAGCAGCCAGGTATCCACAGATACGCAGTATTTT
V: TRBV4-3; D: .; size: .; J: TRBJ1-1; CDR3: CASSQDSLSGRYTEAFF; DNA: TGCGCCAGCAGCCAAGATTCTTTGTCGGGGAGGTACACTGAAGCTTTCTTT
V: TRBV29-1; D: TRBD1; size: .; J: TRBJ2-1; CDR3: CSVEEGTVAYNEQFF; DNA: TGCAGCGTTGAAGAGGGGACAGTTGCCTACAATGAGCAGTTCTTC
V: TRBV21-1; D: .; size: .; J: TRBJ1-5; CDR3: CAIGPGAPNHPQHF; DNA: TGTGCCATCGGTCCGGGAGCCCCGAATCATCCCCAGCATTTT
V: TRBV20-1; D: .; size: .; J: TRBJ1-1; CDR3: CSARVHTGAFF; DNA: TGCAGTGCTAGAGTACATACGGGAGCTTTCTTT
V: TRBV7-9; D: .; size: .; J: TRBJ1-2; CDR3: CASSLAGTLYGYTF; DNA: TGTGCCAGCAGCTTAGCCGGGACACTCTATGGCTACACCTTC
V: TRBV4-3; D: TRBD1; size: .; J: TRBJ2-7; CDR3: CASSQAATGGSYEQYF; DNA: TGCGCCAGCAGCCAAGCTGCGACAGGGGGCTCCTACGAGCAGTACTTC
V: TRBV19; D: TRBD1; size: .; J: TRBJ1-2; CDR3: CASSTGTGVGYTF; DNA: TGTGCCAGTAGTACCGGGACAGGGGTCGGCTACACCTTC
V: TRBV28; D: TRBD1; size: .; J: TRBJ1-2; CDR3: CASSVDRVLYGYTF; DNA: TGTGCCAGCAGTGTAGACAGGGTTCTATATGGCTACACCTTC
V: TRBV5-1; D: .; size: .; J: TRBJ2-1; CDR3: CASSFPTGYNEQFF; DNA: TGCGCCAGCAGCTTTCCTACTGGATACAATGAGCAGTTCTTC
V: TRBV7-8; D: TRBD1; size: .; J: TRBJ1-4; CDR3: CASSHRDRGLTNEKLFF; DNA: TGTGCCAGCAGCCACCGGGACAGGGGGCTGACTAATGAAAAACTGTTTTTT
V: TRBV19; D: TRBD2; size: .; J: TRBJ2-1; CDR3: CASSIGLAGVVGYNEQFF; DNA: TGTGCCAGTAGTATTGGTCTAGCGGGAGTCGTCGGCTACAATGAGCAGTTCTTC
V: TRBV27; D: TRBD1; size: .; J: TRBJ2-1; CDR3: CASSFPGTGGSYNEQFF; DNA: TGTGCCAGCAGTTTCCCCGGGACAGGGGGGTCCTACAATGAGCAGTTCTTC
V: TRBV6-6; D: .; size: .; J: TRBJ2-2; CDR3: CASSPQDGLGGELFF; DNA: TGTGCCAGCAGCCCCCAGGACGGGCTGGGTGGGGAGCTGTTTTTT
V: TRBV7-8; D: TRBD2; size: .; J: TRBJ2-7; CDR3: CASSLEPGGSPSMVFGQYF; DNA: TGTGCCAGCAGCTTAGAACCGGGAGGTTCACCTTCTATGGTTTTTGGGCAGTACTTC
V: TRBV5-4; D: .; size: .; J: TRBJ2-1; CDR3: CASSSDGSSYNEQFF; DNA: TGTGCCAGCAGCTCCGACGGGAGCTCCTACAATGAGCAGTTCTTC
V: TRBV28; D: TRBD2; size: .; J: TRBJ2-3; CDR3: CASSGSLLPTDTQYF; DNA: TGTGCGAGTAGCGGGAGCCTCCTTCCCACAGATACGCAGTATTTT
V: TRBV27; D: TRBD2; size: few; J: TRBJ2-7; CDR3: CASSPIAGDYEQYF; DNA: TGTGCCAGCAGTCCCATAGCGGGAGACTACGAGCAGTACTTC
V: TRBV27; D: .; size: .; J: TRBJ2-1; CDR3: CASSFSGSSYNEQFF; DNA: TGTGCCAGCAGTTTCTCGGGGAGCTCCTACAATGAGCAGTTCTTC
V: TRBV4-1; D: TRBD1; size: .; J: TRBJ2-5; CDR3: CASRRTGGETQYF; DNA: TGCGCCAGCAGACGGACAGGGGGGGAGACCCAGTACTTC
V: TRBV28; D: .; size: .; J: TRBJ1-5; CDR3: CASSLGEGSNQPQHF; DNA: TGTGCCAGCAGTTTGGGCGAGGGTAGCAATCAGCCCCAGCATTTT
V: TRBV27; D: .; size: .; J: TRBJ2-4; CDR3: CASSLSGGFHIQYF; DNA: TGTGCCAGCAGTTTATCAGGGGGTTTCCACATTCAGTACTTC
V: TRBV6-1; D: .; size: .; J: TRBJ2-7; CDR3: CASSEGPDSSYEQYF; DNA: TGTGCCAGCAGTGAAGGCCCGGATAGCTCCTACGAGCAGTACTTC